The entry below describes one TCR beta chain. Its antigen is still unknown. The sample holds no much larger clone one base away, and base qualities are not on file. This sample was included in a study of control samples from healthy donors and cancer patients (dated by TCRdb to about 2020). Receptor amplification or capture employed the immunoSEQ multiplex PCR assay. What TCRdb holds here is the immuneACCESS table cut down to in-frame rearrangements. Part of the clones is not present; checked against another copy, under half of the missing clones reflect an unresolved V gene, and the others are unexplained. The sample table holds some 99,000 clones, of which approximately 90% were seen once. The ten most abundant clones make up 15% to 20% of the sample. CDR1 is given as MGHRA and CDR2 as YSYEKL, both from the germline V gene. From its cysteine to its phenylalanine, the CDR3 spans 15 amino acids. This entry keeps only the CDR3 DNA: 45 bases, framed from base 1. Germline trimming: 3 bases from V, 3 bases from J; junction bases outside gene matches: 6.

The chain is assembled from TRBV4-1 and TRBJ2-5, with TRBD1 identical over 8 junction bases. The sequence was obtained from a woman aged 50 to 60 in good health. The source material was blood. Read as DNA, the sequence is TGCGCCAGCAGCCAGAGGGGACAGGCGGAAGAGACCCAGTACTTC. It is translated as CASSQRGQAEETQYF.